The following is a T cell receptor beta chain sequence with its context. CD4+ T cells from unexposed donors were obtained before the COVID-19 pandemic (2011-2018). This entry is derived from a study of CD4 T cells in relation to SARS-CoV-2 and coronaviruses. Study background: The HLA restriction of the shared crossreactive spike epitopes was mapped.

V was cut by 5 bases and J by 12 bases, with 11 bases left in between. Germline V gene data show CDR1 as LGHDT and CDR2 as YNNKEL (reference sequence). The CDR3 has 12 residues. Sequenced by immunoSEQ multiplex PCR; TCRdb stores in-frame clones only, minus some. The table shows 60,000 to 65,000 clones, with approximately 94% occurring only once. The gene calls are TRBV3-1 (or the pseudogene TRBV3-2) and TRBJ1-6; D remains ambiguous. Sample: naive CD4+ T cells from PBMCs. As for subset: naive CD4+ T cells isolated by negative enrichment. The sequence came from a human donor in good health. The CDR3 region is CASSITWGPLHF. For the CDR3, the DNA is TGTGCCAGCAGCATAACTTGGGGACCCCTCCACTTT.